A selection of T cell receptor beta chains follows, all from one sample in a study of blood T cell repertoires in COVID-19. Some clones are missing from TCRdb's copy, which holds only in-frame ones; the method was immunoSEQ multiplex PCR. The sample lists approximately 220,000 clones; more than 75% were seen once. The sequenced sample consisted of peripheral blood. These TCRs come from a man in his fifties or sixties with acute or convalescent COVID-19. Both conserved end residues are part of each CDR3. The D gene is left open where the match is weak. Size tells how often a clone was seen (once, few, many) or the class of an expanded clone, and some rows leave it out.

TRBD1 TRBJ1-3 TRBV7-8 NA TGTGCCAGCAGCATCTCAAGGGGGCGAGGAAACACCATATATTTT CASSISRGRGNTIYF
NA TRBJ2-3 TRBV7-3 NA TGTGCCAGCAGCTTACGGGGGACAGTGGTTGATACGCAGTATTTT CASSLRGTVVDTQYF
NA TRBJ2-7 TRBV5-5 NA TGTGCCAGCAGACGTGGAGCCTACGAGCAGTACTTC CASRRGAYEQYF
TRBD1 TRBJ1-1 TRBV27 NA TGTGCCAGCAGTTTATTAGCCGGGACAGCCCGTTTGAACACTGAAGCTTTCTTT CASSLLAGTARLNTEAFF
TRBD1 TRBJ1-1 TRBV7-9 NA TGTGCCAGCAGCTTACGACAGGGGGCTAACACTGAAGCTTTCTTT CASSLRQGANTEAFF
TRBD1 TRBJ1-5 TRBV30 NA TGTGCCTGGAGCGCGGGACAGCGCAATCAGCCCCAGCATTTT CAWSAGQRNQPQHF
TRBD1 TRBJ1-6 TRBV2 NA TGTGCCAGCAGTGAAGACGGGGACAGGGAGCCCTCGAAACCCCTCCACTTT CASSEDGDREPSKPLHF
TRBD1 TRBJ2-3 TRBV5-1 NA TGCGCCAGCAGCTTTTCCGGGACAGTCACAGATACGCAGTATTTT CASSFSGTVTDTQYF
NA TRBJ1-1 TRBV25-1 few TGTGCCAGCAGTGCTCGAGGGGGGGGAGGCACTGAAGCTTTCTTT CASSARGGGGTEAFF
NA TRBJ1-2 TRBV6-5 NA TGTGCCAGCAGTCCACTCCTCCGCTATGGCTACACCTTC CASSPLLRYGYTF
NA TRBJ1-4 TRBV18 once TGTGCCAGCTCACAACGTTCCCAGGGGCGGAGTACAACTAATGAAAAACTGTTTTTT CASSQRSQGRSTTNEKLFF
NA TRBJ2-7 TRBV3-1/TRBV3-2 NA TGTGCCAGCAGCCGCGGCCTAACCTACGAGCAGTACTTC CASSRGLTYEQYF
NA TRBJ1-1 TRBV2 NA TGTGCCAGCAGTGAAGCTACCACAGGGACTGAAGCTTTCTTT CASSEATTGTEAFF
TRBD1 TRBJ1-1 TRBV5-1 NA TGCGCCAGCAGCTCCGACCCGACAGGGGTTAGGAACACTGAAGCTTTCTTT CASSSDPTGVRNTEAFF
TRBD1 TRBJ1-5 TRBV19 NA TGTGCCACAGGACAGGGAGGAAGTCAGCCCCAGCATTTT CATGQGGSQPQHF
TRBD1 TRBJ1-2 TRBV6-6 once TGTGCCAGCAGTCAGGGGACAGGGGGCGCGGACTATGGCTACACCTTC CASSQGTGGADYGYTF
NA TRBJ1-4 TRBV10-3 NA TGTGCCATCAGTGATCGGGGAGGTGAAAAACTGTTTTTT CAISDRGGEKLFF
TRBD1 TRBJ2-7 TRBV2 NA TGTGCCAGCAGTATGGACAGGGGCTACGAGCAGTACTTC CASSMDRGYEQYF
TRBD1 TRBJ2-2 TRBV7-3 NA TGTGCCAGCAGCCGACAGGGGACGACCGGGGAGCTGTTTTTT CASSRQGTTGELFF
NA TRBJ2-5 TRBV7-3 NA TGTGCCAGCAGCTCAGGCCAAGAGACCCAGTACTTC CASSSGQETQYF
NA TRBJ1-2 TRBV11-2 few TGTGCCAGCAGCTTAGTCCTAAACAGGGCGAACTATGGCTACACCTTC CASSLVLNRANYGYTF
NA TRBJ1-5 TRBV7-9 NA TGTGCCAGCTCAGGGCTACATCAGCCCCAGCATTTT CASSGLHQPQHF
NA TRBJ1-4 TRBV27 NA TGTGCCAGCAGTTGGGGGGCTAATGAAAAACTGTTTTTT CASSWGANEKLFF
TRBD1 TRBJ1-1 TRBV27 NA TGTGCCAGCAGGGGGACAGGGGTGAACACTGAAGCTTTCTTT CASRGTGVNTEAFF
NA TRBJ1-1 TRBV7-9 NA TGTGCCAGCAGGGTCGGGACACCCACTGAAGCTTTCTTT CASRVGTPTEAFF
NA TRBJ1-6 TRBV9 NA TGTGCCAGCAGCGTAGGCCAGGGCAATTCACCCCTCCACTTT CASSVGQGNSPLHF
NA TRBJ2-7 TRBV15 NA TGTGCCACCAGCACCGGGGGAGTTAGCGAGCAGTACTTC CATSTGGVSEQYF
NA TRBJ2-2 TRBV5-1 once TGCGCCAGCAGCTTCCAGGCAGGGCCTACCGGGGAGCTGTTTTTT CASSFQAGPTGELFF
TRBD1 TRBJ1-2 TRBV12-3/TRBV12-4 NA TGTGCCAGCAGCTGGGACAGGAACTATGGCTACACCTTC CASSWDRNYGYTF
TRBD1 TRBJ2-7 TRBV7-9 many TGTGCCAGCAGCTCGGGACAGGTTGTCTACGAGCAGTACTTC CASSSGQVVYEQYF
TRBD1 TRBJ1-2 TRBV5-4 NA TGTGCCAGCAGCGCCGGGACAGAGCTCTATGGCTACACCTTC CASSAGTELYGYTF
NA TRBJ2-1 TRBV7-9 NA TGTGCCAGCAGCTCGGAAAGAGGGAATGAGCAGTTCTTC CASSSERGNEQFF
TRBD1 TRBJ1-5 TRBV4-1 few TGCGCCAGCAGCCTAGAGGGACAGACTATTGGGCAGCCCCAGCATTTT CASSLEGQTIGQPQHF